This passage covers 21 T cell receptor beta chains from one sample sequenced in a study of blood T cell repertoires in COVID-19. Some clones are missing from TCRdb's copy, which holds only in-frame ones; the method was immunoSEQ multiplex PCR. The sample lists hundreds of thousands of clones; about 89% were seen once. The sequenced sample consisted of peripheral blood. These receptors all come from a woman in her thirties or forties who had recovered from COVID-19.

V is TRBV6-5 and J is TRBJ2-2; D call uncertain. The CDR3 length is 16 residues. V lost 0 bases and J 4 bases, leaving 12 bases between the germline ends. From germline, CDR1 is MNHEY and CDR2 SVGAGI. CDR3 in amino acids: CASSYSPTARTGELFF. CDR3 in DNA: TGTGCCAGCAGTTACTCCCCGACTGCACGCACCGGGGAGCTGTTTTTT.

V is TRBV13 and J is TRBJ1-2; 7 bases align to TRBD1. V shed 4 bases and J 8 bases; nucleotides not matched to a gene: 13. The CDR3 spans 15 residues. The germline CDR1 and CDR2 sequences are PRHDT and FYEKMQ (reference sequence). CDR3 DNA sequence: TGTGCCAGCAGCTCTCGACAGGGAGAGTCGCCCGGCTACACCTTC. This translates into CASSSRQGESPGYTF.

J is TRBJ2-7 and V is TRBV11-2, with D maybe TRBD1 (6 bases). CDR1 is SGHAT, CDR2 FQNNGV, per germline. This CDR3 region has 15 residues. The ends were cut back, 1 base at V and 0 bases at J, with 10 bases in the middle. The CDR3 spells CASSLGDTNSYEQYF. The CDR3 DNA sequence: TGTGCCAGCAGCTTAGGGGACACAAACTCCTACGAGCAGTACTTC.

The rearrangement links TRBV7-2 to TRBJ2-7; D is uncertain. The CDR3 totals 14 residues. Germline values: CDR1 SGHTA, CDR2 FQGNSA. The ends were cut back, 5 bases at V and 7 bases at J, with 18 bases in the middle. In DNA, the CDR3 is TGTGCCAGCAGCCTCCGGAGAGGAACGGGTGAGCAGTACTTC. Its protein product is CASSLRRGTGEQYF.

The CDR3, as DNA: TGTGCCAGCAGTGACTCAGGACAGGGATCCTATGGCTACACCTTC. Its translation: CASSDSGQGSYGYTF. The chain is built from TRBV2 and TRBJ1-2; 8 bases are shared with TRBD1. The CDR3 runs to 15 residues. The germline V gene has CDR1 SNHLY and CDR2 FYNNEI. V shed 3 bases, J shed 4 bases, and the junction held 7 bases outside the gene matches. The full variable domain, with the rest looked up from reference TRBV2 and TRBJ1-2, is EPEVTQTPSHQVTQMGQEVILRCVPISNHLYFYWYRQILGQKVEFLVSFYNNEISEKSEIFDDQFSVERPDGSNFTLKIRSTKLEDSAMYFCASSDSGQGSYGYTFGSGTRLTVV.

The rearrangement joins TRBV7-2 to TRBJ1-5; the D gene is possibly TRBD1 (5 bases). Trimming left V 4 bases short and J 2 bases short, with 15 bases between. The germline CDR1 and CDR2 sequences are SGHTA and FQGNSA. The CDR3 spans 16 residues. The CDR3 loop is CASSWNQQGGNQPQHF. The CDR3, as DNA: TGTGCCAGCAGCTGGAATCAGCAGGGTGGCAATCAGCCCCAGCATTTT.

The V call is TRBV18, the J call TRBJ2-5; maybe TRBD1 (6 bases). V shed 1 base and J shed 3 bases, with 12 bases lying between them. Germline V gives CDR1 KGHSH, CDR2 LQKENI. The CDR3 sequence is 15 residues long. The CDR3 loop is CASSPQTGSEETQYF. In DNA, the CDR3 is TGTGCCAGCTCACCACAAACAGGGTCAGAAGAGACCCAGTACTTC.

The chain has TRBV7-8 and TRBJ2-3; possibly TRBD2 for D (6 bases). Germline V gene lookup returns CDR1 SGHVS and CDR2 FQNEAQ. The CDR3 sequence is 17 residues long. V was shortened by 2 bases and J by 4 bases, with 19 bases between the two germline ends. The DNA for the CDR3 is TGTGCCAGCAGCTTATCGGACTGGCCTAGCGTGGCAGATACGCAGTATTTT. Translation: CASSLSDWPSVADTQYF.

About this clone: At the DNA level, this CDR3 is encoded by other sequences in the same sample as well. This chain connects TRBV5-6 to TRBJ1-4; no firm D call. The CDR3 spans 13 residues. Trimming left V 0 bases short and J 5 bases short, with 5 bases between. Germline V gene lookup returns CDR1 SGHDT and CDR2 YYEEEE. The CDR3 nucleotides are TGTGCCAGCAGCTTGGAGCGGAATGAAAAACTGTTTTTT. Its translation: CASSLERNEKLFF.

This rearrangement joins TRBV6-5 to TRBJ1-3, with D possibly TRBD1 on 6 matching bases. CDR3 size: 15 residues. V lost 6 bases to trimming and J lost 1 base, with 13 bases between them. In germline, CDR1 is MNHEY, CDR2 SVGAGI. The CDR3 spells CASRRDRLSGNTIYF. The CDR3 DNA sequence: TGTGCCAGCAGACGCGACAGGCTATCTGGAAACACCATATATTTT.

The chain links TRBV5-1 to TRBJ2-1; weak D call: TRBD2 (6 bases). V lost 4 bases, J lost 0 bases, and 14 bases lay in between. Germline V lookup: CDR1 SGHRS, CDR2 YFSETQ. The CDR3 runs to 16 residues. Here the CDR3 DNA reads TGCGCCAGCAGCCCGGGACTTTGGAGCTCCTACAATGAGCAGTTCTTC. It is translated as CASSPGLWSSYNEQFF. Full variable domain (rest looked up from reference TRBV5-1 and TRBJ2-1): KAGVTQTPRYLIKTRGQQVTLSCSPISGHRSVSWYQQTPGQGLQFLFEYFSETQRNKGNFPGRFSGRQFSNSRSEMNVSTLELGDSALYLCASSPGLWSSYNEQFFGPGTRLTVL.

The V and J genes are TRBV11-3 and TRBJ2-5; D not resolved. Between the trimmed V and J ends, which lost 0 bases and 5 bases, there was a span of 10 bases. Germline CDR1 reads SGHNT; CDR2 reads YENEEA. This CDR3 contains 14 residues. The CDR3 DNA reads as TGTGCCAGCAGCTTAGATTTCGGGTGGGAGACCCAGTACTTC. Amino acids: CASSLDFGWETQYF.

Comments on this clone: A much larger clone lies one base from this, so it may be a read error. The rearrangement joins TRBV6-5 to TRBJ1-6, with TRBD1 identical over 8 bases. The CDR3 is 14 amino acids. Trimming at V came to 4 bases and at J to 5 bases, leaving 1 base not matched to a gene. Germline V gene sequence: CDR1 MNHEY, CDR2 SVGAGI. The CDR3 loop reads CASSLDRDNSPLHF. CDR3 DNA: TGTGCCAGCAGTTTGGACAGGGATAATTCACCCCTCCACTTT.

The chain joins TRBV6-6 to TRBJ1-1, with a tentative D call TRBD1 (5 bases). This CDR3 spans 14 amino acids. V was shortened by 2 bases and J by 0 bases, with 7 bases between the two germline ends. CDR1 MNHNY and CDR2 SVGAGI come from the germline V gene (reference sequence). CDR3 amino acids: CASSYGGLNTEAFF. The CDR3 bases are TGTGCCAGCAGTTACGGGGGGTTGAACACTGAAGCTTTCTTT.

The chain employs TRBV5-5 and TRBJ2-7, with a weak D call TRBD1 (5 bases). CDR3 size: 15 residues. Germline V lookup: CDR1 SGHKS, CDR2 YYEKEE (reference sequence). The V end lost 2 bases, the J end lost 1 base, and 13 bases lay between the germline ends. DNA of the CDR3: TGTGCCAGCAGCTTAAACCTGGCAGGGTCCTACGAGCAGTACTTC. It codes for CASSLNLAGSYEQYF.

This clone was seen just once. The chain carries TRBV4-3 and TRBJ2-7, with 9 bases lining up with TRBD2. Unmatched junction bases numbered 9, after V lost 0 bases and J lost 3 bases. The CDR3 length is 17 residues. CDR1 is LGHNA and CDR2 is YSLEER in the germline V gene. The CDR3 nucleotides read TGCGCCAGCAGCCAAGATGGTCCAGGACTAGCGTTCTACGAGCAGTACTTC. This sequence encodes CASSQDGPGLAFYEQYF.

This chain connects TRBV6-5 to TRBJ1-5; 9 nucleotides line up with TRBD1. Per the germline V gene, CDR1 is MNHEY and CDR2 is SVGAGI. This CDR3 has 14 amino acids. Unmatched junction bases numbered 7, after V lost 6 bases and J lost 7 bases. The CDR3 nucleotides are TGTGCCAGCAGGATCGACAGGGGGAGCCAGCCCCAGCATTTT. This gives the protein CASRIDRGSQPQHF.

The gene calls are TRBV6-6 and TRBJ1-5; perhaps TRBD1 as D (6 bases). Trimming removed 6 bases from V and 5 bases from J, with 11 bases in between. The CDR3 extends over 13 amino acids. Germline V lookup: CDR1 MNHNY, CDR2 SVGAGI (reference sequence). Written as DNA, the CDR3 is TGTGCCAGCAGACTGGACAGCGATCAGCCCCAGCATTTT. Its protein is CASRLDSDQPQHF.

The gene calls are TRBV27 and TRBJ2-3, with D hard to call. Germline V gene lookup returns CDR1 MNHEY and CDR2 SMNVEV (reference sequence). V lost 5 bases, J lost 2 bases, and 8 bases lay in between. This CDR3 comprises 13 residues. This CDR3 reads CASSPQNTDTQYF. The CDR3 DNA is TGTGCCAGCAGTCCCCAGAACACAGATACGCAGTATTTT.

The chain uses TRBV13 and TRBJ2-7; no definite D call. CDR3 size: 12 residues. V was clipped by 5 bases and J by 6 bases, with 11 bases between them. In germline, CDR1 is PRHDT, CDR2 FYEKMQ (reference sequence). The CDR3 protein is CASSLVQAEQYF. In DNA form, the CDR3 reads TGTGCCAGCAGCCTAGTCCAGGCCGAGCAGTACTTC.

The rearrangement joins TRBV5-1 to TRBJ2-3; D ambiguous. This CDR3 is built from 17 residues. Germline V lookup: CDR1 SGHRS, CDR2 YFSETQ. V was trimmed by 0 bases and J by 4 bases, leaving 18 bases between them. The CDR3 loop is CASSLAGSSLVADTQYF. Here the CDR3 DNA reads TGCGCCAGCAGCTTGGCAGGCTCGTCTCTCGTCGCAGATACGCAGTATTTT. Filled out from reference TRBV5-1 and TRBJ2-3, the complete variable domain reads KAGVTQTPRYLIKTRGQQVTLSCSPISGHRSVSWYQQTPGQGLQFLFEYFSETQRNKGNFPGRFSGRQFSNSRSEMNVSTLELGDSALYLCASSLAGSSLVADTQYFGPGTRLTVL.